Below are 9 T cell receptor beta chains sequenced from a single sample in a study of shared clonotypes between healthy human individuals (dated by TCRdb to 2018 to 2020). Libraries were made using the immunoSEQ multiplex PCR assay. TCRdb carries this immuneACCESS record with in-frame sequences only. Its versions omit some clonotypes, under half of them owing to an unresolved V gene in the studies checked, with the rest unexplained. The sample includes a few million clones, with around 93% observed a single time. The ten most abundant clones make up 1.5% to 2% of the sample. For the CD8 naive samples, CD45RO-negative cells were positively selected for CCR7, yielding a CD45RA+CCR7+ population from which TemRA cells were excluded. The sequenced material came from naive CD8+ T cells from PBMCs. The cell subset or site label on this specimen signifies: CD45RA+CCR7+. These TCRs come from a man between 18 and 35 years old in good health. Some clones in this sample may be carry-over from other donors' samples.

In this sample, this clone turned up a few times. The CDR3 DNA follows: TGTGCCAGCAGTTTCATCTCCCCAGGTGGAGGCTACACCTTC. This gives the protein CASSFISPGGGYTF. The chain combines TRBV27 with TRBJ1-2; unclear D gene. The germline V gene has CDR1 MNHEY and CDR2 SMNVEV (reference sequence). The V gene lost 3 bases and the J gene lost 8 bases, with 16 bases spanning the gap. The CDR3 consists of 14 residues.

The V call is TRBV5-6, the J call TRBJ2-7, with TRBD2 as a possible D gene (5 bases). Germline assignment: CDR1 SGHDT and CDR2 YYEEEE. The CDR3 totals 15 residues. Deletions cut 1 base from V and 4 bases from J, with 15 bases between. DNA for the CDR3: TGTGCCAGCAGCTTGCTGCCGGGCCGGGATTACGAGCAGTACTTC. It yields the protein CASSLLPGRDYEQYF.

The chain joins TRBV27 to TRBJ2-7; D is possibly TRBD1 (6 bases). CDR3 length: 15 residues. V lost 8 bases to trimming and J lost 3 bases, with 20 bases between them. Germline-derived CDR1 and CDR2 are MNHEY and SMNVEV (reference sequence). CDR3 in amino acids: CASAAAYRAGYEQYF. The CDR3 DNA is TGTGCCAGCGCAGCGGCCTACAGGGCCGGCTACGAGCAGTACTTC.

The genes are TRBV4-1 and TRBJ2-3, with D tentatively TRBD1 (6 bases). CDR1 is MGHRA, CDR2 YSYEKL, per germline. This CDR3 contains 15 residues. Trimming pared 2 bases from V and 4 bases from J, leaving 13 bases between. In DNA, the CDR3 is TGCGCCAGCAGCCAAATGGTCAGGGGTGCAGATACGCAGTATTTT. Translation: CASSQMVRGADTQYF.

This clone was seen more than once but under ten times. One base away lies a much larger clone, so this may be a sequencing read error. This chain uses TRBV6-4 with TRBJ2-2; D is uncertain. The CDR3 runs 13 residues. V was clipped by 2 bases and J by 3 bases, with 4 bases between them. Germline V gives CDR1 MRHNA, CDR2 SNTAGT. This CDR3 is CASSDGDTGELFF. The CDR3 coding sequence is TGTGCCAGCAGTGACGGGGACACCGGGGAGCTGTTTTTT.

This rearrangement joins TRBV9 to TRBJ2-1; tentatively, D is TRBD1 (6 bases). The CDR3 is 14 amino acids. CDR1 and CDR2 (germline): SGDLS, YYNGEE. Trimming shortened V by 0 bases and J by 6 bases, and 10 bases separated the two germline ends. The CDR3: CASSVGSRGNEQFF. DNA of the CDR3: TGTGCCAGCAGCGTAGGGAGCAGGGGCAATGAGCAGTTCTTC. The full variable domain, with the rest looked up from reference TRBV9 and TRBJ2-1, is DSGVTQTPKHLITATGQRVTLRCSPRSGDLSVYWYQQSLDQGLQFLIQYYNGEERAKGNILERFSAQQFPDLHSELNLSSLELGDSALYFCASSVGSRGNEQFFGPGTRLTVL.

The V call is TRBV4-3, the J call TRBJ2-3; TRBD2 aligns across 13 bases. The CDR3 covers 17 residues. V lost 2 bases, J lost 5 bases, and 7 bases stayed unmatched. Germline V lookup: CDR1 LGHNA, CDR2 YSLEER. CDR3 residues: CASSQPTSGRAQDTQYF. The CDR3 DNA follows: TGCGCCAGCAGCCAACCAACTAGCGGGAGGGCGCAAGATACGCAGTATTTT.

The chain is built from TRBV9 and TRBJ1-3, with 9 bases that match TRBD1. Unmatched junction bases numbered 9, after V lost 4 bases and J lost 4 bases. Looked up from germline, CDR1 is SGDLS and CDR2 is YYNGEE. The CDR3 runs 16 residues. The CDR3 DNA sequence: TGTGCCAGCAGCACCCGGACAGGGGTAGAAGGAAACACCATATATTTT. It specifies CASSTRTGVEGNTIYF.

The rearrangement links TRBV12-1 to TRBJ2-3; the table assigns TRBD1, which was not confirmed against the DNA. TRBV12-1 has pseudogene status. The CDR3 is 16 amino acids. This chain's CDR3 is CASRHQQGLGTDTQYF. In DNA, the CDR3 is TGTGCCAGCAGGCACCAACAGGGGCTGGGGACAGATACGCAGTATTTT.